Included here is one T cell receptor beta chain sequence, with context. Its antigen is currently not known. Per-base qualities were not stored, and no clone one base away is much larger. The sample is drawn from a study of T cells after somatic rescue of genetic block (dated by TCRdb to the early 2020s). In the study overall: What the study looked at was long-term robustness, specifically in a T-cell system that came about through somatic rescue of a genetic block in T-cell development.

V is pruned by 4 bases and J by 10 bases, leaving 21 bases of the junction without a gene match. From a lookup of the germline V gene (reference sequence), CDR1 and CDR2 are LNHDA and SQIVND. Measured from the cysteine to the phenylalanine, the CDR3 is 18 residues long. CDR3 DNA only is kept here, 54 bases in frame from base 1. Libraries were constructed by the immunoSEQ multiplex PCR assay. The source is immuneACCESS, and TCRdb retained only in-frame sequences with V and J called. Part of the clones is not carried over; for the studies checked, unresolved V genes explain less than half of this, and the remainder is unexplained. For this sample there are 60,000 to 90,000 clones; approximately 91% appear just once. The ten largest clones add up to 2.8% of the sample.

Sample: peripheral blood mononuclear cells (PBMCs). The receptor was isolated from a man aged 25 to 40. This sequence uses TRBV19 and TRBJ2-1, with 8 bases aligning to TRBD2. The DNA sequence is as follows: TGTGCCAGTAGTAGATCCGGGGGGGCTCACGGCGTTAGTGGAGAGCAGTTCTTC. It translates as CASSRSGGAHGVSGEQFF.